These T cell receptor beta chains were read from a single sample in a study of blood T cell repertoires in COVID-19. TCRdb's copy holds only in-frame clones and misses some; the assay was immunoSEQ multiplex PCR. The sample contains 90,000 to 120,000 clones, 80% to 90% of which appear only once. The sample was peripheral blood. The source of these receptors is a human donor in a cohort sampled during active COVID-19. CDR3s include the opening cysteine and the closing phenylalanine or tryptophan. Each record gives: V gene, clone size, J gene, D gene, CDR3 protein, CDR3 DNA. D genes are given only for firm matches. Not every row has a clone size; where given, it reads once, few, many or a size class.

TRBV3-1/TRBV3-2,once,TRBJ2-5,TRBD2,CASSPSGSGGGETQYF,TGTGCCAGCAGCCCGTCAGGTAGCGGGGGGGGAGAGACCCAGTACTTC
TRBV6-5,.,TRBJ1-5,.,CASSETGGSNQPQHF,TGTGCCAGCTCGGAAACTGGAGGGAGCAATCAGCCCCAGCATTTT
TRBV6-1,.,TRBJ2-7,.,CASSEGRTNTYEQYF,TGTGCCAGCAGTGAAGGTAGGACAAATACCTACGAGCAGTACTTC
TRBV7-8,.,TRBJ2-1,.,CASSLARDFGKNEQFF,TGTGCCAGCAGCTTAGCGAGGGACTTCGGGAAGAATGAGCAGTTCTTC
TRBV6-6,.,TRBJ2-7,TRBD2,CASSHRVSGNYEQYF,TGTGCCAGCAGTCACCGAGTTAGCGGGAACTACGAGCAGTACTTC
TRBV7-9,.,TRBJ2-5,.,CASNPGSTQGETQYF,TGTGCCAGCAACCCGGGTTCCACCCAGGGGGAGACCCAGTACTTC
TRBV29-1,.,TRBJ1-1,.,CSVEGGPAASEAFF,TGCAGCGTTGAAGGGGGCCCGGCGGCTTCTGAAGCTTTCTTT
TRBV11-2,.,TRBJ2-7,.,CASRAPAEYEQYF,TGTGCCAGCAGGGCTCCAGCGGAATACGAGCAGTACTTC
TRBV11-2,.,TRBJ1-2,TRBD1,CASSLDRTGDGYTF,TGTGCCAGCAGCTTAGATAGGACAGGGGATGGCTACACCTTC
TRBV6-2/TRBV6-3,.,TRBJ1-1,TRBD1,CASSSGQPNTEAFF,TGTGCCAGCAGTTCGGGACAGCCGAACACTGAAGCTTTCTTT
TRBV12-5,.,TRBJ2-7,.,CASGPQAGHYEQYF,TGTGCTAGTGGCCCCCAAGCGGGCCACTACGAGCAGTACTTC
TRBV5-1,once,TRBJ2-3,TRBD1,CASSLVLGTGTRTDTQYF,TGCGCCAGCAGCTTGGTATTGGGGACAGGGACCCGCACAGATACGCAGTATTTT
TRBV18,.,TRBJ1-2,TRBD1,CASSPRDRDNYGYTF,TGTGCCAGCTCACCAAGGGACAGGGACAACTATGGCTACACCTTC
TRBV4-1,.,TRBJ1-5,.,CASSQNGGASNQPQHF,TGCGCCAGCAGCCAAAACGGGGGGGCAAGCAATCAGCCCCAGCATTTT
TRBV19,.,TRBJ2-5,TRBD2,CASRLAGKETQYF,TGTGCCAGTAGACTAGCGGGAAAAGAGACCCAGTACTTC
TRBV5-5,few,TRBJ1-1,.,CASSLGRWGGEAFF,TGTGCCAGCAGCTTGGGGCGTTGGGGCGGTGAAGCTTTCTTT
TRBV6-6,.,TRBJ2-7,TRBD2,CATKQGLAGSYEQYF,TGTGCCACAAAACAAGGACTAGCGGGCTCCTACGAGCAGTACTTC
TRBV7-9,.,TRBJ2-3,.,CASSLIQGRTDTQYF,TGTGCCAGCAGCTTAATCCAGGGGCGCACAGATACGCAGTATTTT
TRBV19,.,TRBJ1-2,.,CASSLSRNYGYTF,TGTGCCAGTAGCCTGAGTCGTAACTATGGCTACACCTTC
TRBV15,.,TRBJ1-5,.,CATSTSGIQPQHF,TGTGCCACCAGCACCTCAGGGATTCAGCCCCAGCATTTT
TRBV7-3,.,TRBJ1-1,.,CASSLTAGAEAFF,TGTGCCAGCAGCTTAACGGCAGGGGCTGAAGCTTTCTTT
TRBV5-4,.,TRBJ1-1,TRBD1,CASTPPGQGEAFF,TGTGCCAGCACCCCTCCGGGACAGGGTGAAGCTTTCTTT
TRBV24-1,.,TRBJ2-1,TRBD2,CATSDSGTSGYNEQFF,TGTGCCACCAGTGACTCCGGGACTAGCGGCTACAATGAGCAGTTCTTC
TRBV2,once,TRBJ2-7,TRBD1,CASSGGQDYEQYF,TGTGCCAGCAGTGGGGGACAGGACTACGAGCAGTACTTC
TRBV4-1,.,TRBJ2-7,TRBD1,CASSQGERRTGGYEQYF,TGCGCCAGCAGCCAAGGAGAAAGAAGGACAGGGGGATACGAGCAGTACTTC
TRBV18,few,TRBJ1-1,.,CASSLHRDTEAFF,TGTGCCAGCTCACTCCACAGGGACACTGAAGCTTTCTTT
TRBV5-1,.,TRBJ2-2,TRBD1,CASSLGNRGVGELFF,TGCGCCAGCAGCTTGGGAAACAGGGGCGTAGGGGAGCTGTTTTTT
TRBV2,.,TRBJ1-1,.,CASSEGSTSTEAFF,TGTGCCAGCAGTGAGGGCTCAACAAGCACTGAAGCTTTCTTT
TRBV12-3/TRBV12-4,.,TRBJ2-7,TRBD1,CASRQGVYEQYF,TGTGCCAGCCGACAGGGGGTCTACGAGCAGTACTTC
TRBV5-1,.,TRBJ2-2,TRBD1,CASSPRTGSVTGELFF,TGCGCCAGCAGCCCGAGGACAGGGTCGGTTACCGGGGAGCTGTTTTTT
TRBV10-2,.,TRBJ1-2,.,CASSESRGSDGYTF,TGCGCCAGCAGTGAGTCCCGAGGGAGTGATGGCTACACCTTC
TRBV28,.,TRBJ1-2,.,CASTTNQGGYGYTF,TGTGCTAGCACCACCAACCAGGGAGGCTATGGCTACACCTTC
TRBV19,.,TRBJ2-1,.,CASTRGTGDPVSSYNEQFF,TGTGCCAGTACGCGTGGGACTGGGGACCCTGTAAGCTCCTACAATGAGCAGTTCTTC